A single sample gave rise to the 5 T cell receptor beta chains below, sequenced in a study of pediatric ulcerative colitis. Rectal tissue came from one to two pinch biopsies taken at colonoscopy. Assay: immunoSEQ multiplex PCR; the TCRdb copy retains only in-frame clones and omits some. Of tens of thousands of clones detected, roughly 71% appear once; the ten largest clones hold over 8.5%. Specimen: gut tissue. Receptor source: a boy between 10 and 17 years old with severe ulcerative colitis.

Sample share makes this clone medium-sized (0.01 to 0.1%). The rearrangement joins TRBV19 to TRBJ1-1, with TRBD1 matching over 7 bases. This CDR3 has 14 amino acids. The trim removed 6 bases at V and 6 bases at J, leaving 10 bases unmatched. From germline, CDR1 is LNHDA and CDR2 SQIVND (reference sequence). The CDR3 DNA reads TGTGCCAGTAGAAACAGGGGTGTTTCTCCTGAAGCTTTCTTT. Protein sequence: CASRNRGVSPEAFF.

The V call is TRBV5-1, the J call TRBJ1-6; a weak D match, TRBD1 (6 bases). This CDR3 comprises 18 residues. Between the trimmed V and J ends, which lost 2 bases and 9 bases, there was a span of 24 bases. Germline V gene sequence: CDR1 SGHRS, CDR2 YFSETQ. CDR3 sequence reads: CASSFALRGQSPSSPLHF. The CDR3 bases are TGCGCCAGCAGCTTTGCCCTACGAGGACAGTCCCCAAGTTCACCCCTCCACTTT.

The chain combines TRBV7-9 with TRBJ2-2; D unclear. The germline CDR1 and CDR2 sequences are SEHNR and FQNEAQ (reference sequence). This CDR3 is 11 amino acids long. Trimming took 10 bases from V and 0 from J, leaving 3 bases between them. CDR3 residues: CATANTGELFF. DNA of the CDR3: TGTGCCACGGCGAACACCGGGGAGCTGTTTTTT.

This clone showed up just once. This rearrangement joins TRBV13 to TRBJ2-7; 9 nucleotides align to TRBD1. V was pared by 6 bases and J by 5 bases, with 5 bases of the junction left unmatched. Germline V CDR1 and CDR2: PRHDT, FYEKMQ (reference sequence). The CDR3 contains 13 residues. The CDR3: CASRGQGIDEQYF. Written as DNA, the CDR3 is TGTGCCAGCAGGGGACAGGGTATAGACGAGCAGTACTTC.

This clone showed up just a few times. V and J are TRBV5-4 and TRBJ2-5; TRBD2 is a possible D gene (6 bases). Germline V gene sequence: CDR1 SGHNT, CDR2 YYREEE (reference sequence). CDR3 length equals 13 residues. Deletions cut 5 bases from V and 2 bases from J, with 10 bases between. The CDR3 DNA reads TGTGCCAGCAGTGGGGGGAGACAAGAGACCCAGTACTTC. This gives the protein CASSGGRQETQYF.